A single sample gave rise to the 23 T cell receptor beta chains below, sequenced in a study of PD-L1 blockade in urothelial cancer. The table came from immunoSEQ multiplex PCR; TCRdb's copy has only in-frame clones and leaves some out. Counted here are fewer than 95,000 clones, about 83% occurring once; the ten biggest clones make up about 2.1%. The time point: pretreatment peripheral blood. The input for sequencing was PBMCs, taken around atezolizumab (anti-PD-L1) treatment. These receptors were taken from a man between 60 and 75 years old with urothelial cancer.

This chain links TRBV7-2 with TRBJ2-7; 7 positions agree with TRBD2. CDR3 length: 14 residues. Germline V lookup: CDR1 SGHTA, CDR2 FQGNSA. Losses at the gene ends were 1 base for V and 8 bases for J; bases not matched to a gene: 8. CDR3 sequence: CASSLDGTTMKQYF. The CDR3 DNA follows: TGTGCCAGCAGCTTAGACGGGACTACGATGAAGCAGTACTTC.

CDR3 sequence (DNA): TGTGCCAGCAGTCCGGGACTTGATACCTACGAGCAGTACTTC. Translation gives CASSPGLDTYEQYF. The genes are TRBV27 and TRBJ2-7; D is possibly TRBD2 (6 bases). The V gene's germline CDR1 is MNHEY and CDR2 SMNVEV (reference sequence). V shed 5 bases and J shed 2 bases, with 13 bases lying between them. The CDR3 is made up of 14 amino acids.

V gene TRBV7-2 combines with J gene TRBJ2-5; perhaps TRBD2 as D (6 bases). Germline V gene sequence: CDR1 SGHTA, CDR2 FQGNSA. This CDR3 region has 14 residues. With 6 bases removed from V and 1 base from J, the gap between germline ends came to 12 bases. CDR3 region: CASSSPGLQETQYF. CDR3 in DNA: TGTGCCAGCAGTTCCCCGGGACTCCAAGAGACCCAGTACTTC.

V usage is TRBV10-1 and J usage is TRBJ2-7; TRBD1 is a possible D gene (6 bases). This CDR3 has 12 residues. Germline V gene lookup returns CDR1 WNHNN and CDR2 SYGVQD (reference sequence). The ends were cut back, 5 bases at V and 3 bases at J, with 8 bases in the middle. CDR3 residues: CASSPDSYEQYF. CDR3 nucleotides: TGCGCCAGCAGTCCGGACAGCTACGAGCAGTACTTC.

The gene calls are TRBV12-5 and TRBJ1-2, with D uncertain. The V end lost 1 base, the J end lost 4 bases, and 10 bases lay between the germline ends. CDR1 is LGHNT and CDR2 is FRNRAP in the germline V gene. CDR3 length equals 14 residues. The CDR3 spells CASGLGQRSYGYTF. The CDR3, as DNA: TGTGCTAGTGGTTTGGGCCAGCGTAGCTATGGCTACACCTTC.

The rearrangement uses TRBV2 and TRBJ2-7; D is possibly TRBD2 (7 bases). The length of the CDR3 is 15 residues. Between the trimmed V and J ends, which lost 7 bases and 3 bases, there was a span of 19 bases. The germline CDR1 and CDR2 sequences are SNHLY and FYNNEI. CDR3 bases: TGTGCCAGCACTAGTGGGGGGGGCAGAAGCTACGAGCAGTACTTC. It is translated as CASTSGGGRSYEQYF.

The chain has TRBV10-3 and TRBJ1-5, with D perhaps matching TRBD1 (6 bases). Trimming took 6 bases from V and 8 from J, leaving 14 bases between them. This CDR3 is 13 amino acids long. The germline gives CDR1 ENHRY, CDR2 SYGVKD. In nucleotides, the CDR3 is TGTGCCATCAGAGGACAGTCTGGAGAGCCCCAGCATTTT. Translation gives CAIRGQSGEPQHF.

As for this clone: One end of the junction varies from germline; a read error may be responsible. The genes are TRBV6-1 and TRBJ2-1, with D possibly matching TRBD2 (5 bases). The CDR3 sequence is 13 residues long. Germline V gene data show CDR1 as MNHNS and CDR2 as SASEGT. DNA for the CDR3: TGTGCCAGCGAGGGCACGTCCTCCAATGAGCAGTTCTTC. As protein: CASEGTSSNEQFF.

V is TRBV28 and J is TRBJ2-1, with 8 bases matching TRBD2. Germline CDR1 MDHEN, CDR2 SYDVKM. CDR3 length: 13 residues. V trimming: 4 bases; J trimming: 8 bases; junction bases outside the gene matches: 4. The CDR3 protein is CASSSGGSHEQFF. CDR3 coding DNA: TGTGCCAGCAGTTCGGGAGGGAGCCATGAGCAGTTCTTC.

The rearrangement uses TRBV4-1 and TRBJ1-1, with 9 bases lining up with TRBD1. Losses at the gene ends were 3 bases for V and 1 base for J; bases not matched to a gene: 9. The V gene's germline CDR1 is MGHRA and CDR2 YSYEKL. The CDR3 length is 17 residues. The CDR3 sequence is CASSHITGGAGNTEAFF. The CDR3 DNA sequence: TGCGCCAGCAGCCATATAACAGGGGGCGCGGGGAACACTGAAGCTTTCTTT.

This rearrangement joins TRBV5-1 to TRBJ1-3; TRBD1 agrees at 8 bases. The CDR3 sequence is 16 residues long. Unmatched junction bases numbered 6, after V lost 3 bases and J lost 1 base. CDR1 and CDR2 from the germline V gene are SGHRS and YFSETQ. The CDR3 spells CASSSFQGASGNTIYF. The CDR3 coding sequence is TGCGCCAGCAGCTCATTTCAGGGGGCATCTGGAAACACCATATATTTT.

The V call is TRBV10-3, the J call TRBJ2-1, with 8 bases fitting TRBD2. V lost 10 bases to trimming and J lost 5 bases; unmatched junction nucleotides: 13. This CDR3 region has 15 residues. Germline assignment: CDR1 ENHRY and CDR2 SYGVKD. CDR3 loop: CATQKAGVLNNEQFF. CDR3 nucleotides: TGTGCCACCCAAAAAGCGGGAGTCCTTAACAATGAGCAGTTCTTC.

The V call is TRBV5-4, the J call TRBJ2-1; a possible D gene is TRBD2 (6 bases). Trimming removed 4 bases at V and 8 bases at J, with 10 bases between. The CDR3 has 12 residues. The V gene's germline CDR1 is SGHNT and CDR2 YYREEE (reference sequence). The CDR3 nucleotides are TGTGCCAGCAGCATGGAGCGGGATGAGCAGTTCTTC. The encoded protein is CASSMERDEQFF.

This clone was counted a few times. The genes are TRBV4-1 and TRBJ1-6, with D perhaps TRBD1 (5 bases). The ends were cut back, 2 bases at V and 4 bases at J, with 15 bases in the middle. This CDR3 contains 17 residues. Germline loops: CDR1 MGHRA, CDR2 YSYEKL. CDR3 nucleotides: TGCGCCAGCAGCCAACCCGCCGACAGCTTTTATAATTCACCCCTCCACTTT. It encodes CASSQPADSFYNSPLHF.

The chain couples TRBV7-6 to TRBJ1-1; 8 bases map to TRBD1. V was clipped by 5 bases and J by 3 bases; unmatched bases: 8. There are 15 residues in the CDR3. Germline V gene lookup returns CDR1 SGHVS and CDR2 FNYEAQ. The CDR3 DNA reads TGTGCCAGCAGCCCCAGACAGGGGACGGACACTGAAGCTTTCTTT. It yields the protein CASSPRQGTDTEAFF.

V gene TRBV28 combines with J gene TRBJ1-4; D is unclear. Trimming left V 8 bases short and J 7 bases short, with 26 bases between. This CDR3 comprises 17 residues. Germline loops: CDR1 MDHEN, CDR2 SYDVKM. CDR3 sequence: CASGPVGRGFNLEKLFF. In nucleotides, the CDR3 is TGTGCCAGCGGACCGGTCGGGCGGGGTTTTAACCTTGAAAAACTGTTTTTT.

The chain couples TRBV9 to TRBJ2-1, with 7 bases fitting TRBD2. The ends lost 0 bases at V and 6 bases at J; junction bases unmatched: 6. Germline CDR1 SGDLS, CDR2 YYNGEE. The CDR3 runs 15 residues. CDR3 in amino acids: CASSVGGSNSNEQFF. In DNA form, the CDR3 reads TGTGCCAGCAGCGTAGGCGGGAGTAATAGCAATGAGCAGTTCTTC.

This chain connects TRBV4-3 to TRBJ2-5; D gene uncertain. CDR1 and CDR2 from the germline V gene are LGHNA and YSLEER. The CDR3 contains 15 residues. Trimming removed 0 bases at V and 7 bases at J, with 15 bases between. The DNA of the CDR3 is TGCGCCAGCAGCCAAGAAGGAGTAAGCCCCGCGACCCAGTACTTC. Translated: CASSQEGVSPATQYF.

This CDR3 reads CASSSSRGAHYGYTF. Here the CDR3 DNA reads TGTGCCAGCAGCTCCTCTCGGGGGGCGCATTATGGCTACACCTTC. The V call is TRBV13, the J call TRBJ1-2, with D tentatively TRBD1 (6 bases). This CDR3 spans 15 amino acids. Germline-derived CDR1 and CDR2 are PRHDT and FYEKMQ (reference sequence). V was cut by 4 bases and J by 5 bases, with 17 bases left in between.

J is TRBJ2-7 and V is TRBV7-9; 12 bases are shared with TRBD2. Germline CDR1 reads SEHNR; CDR2 reads FQNEAQ (reference sequence). Trimming took 5 bases from V and 7 from J; bases not matched to a gene: 9. This CDR3 spans 15 amino acids. This CDR3 reads CASSPSGGVQGEQYF. In DNA form, the CDR3 reads TGTGCCAGCAGCCCTAGCGGGGGGGTTCAGGGGGAGCAGTACTTC. Based on the CDR3 plus reference TRBV7-9 and TRBJ2-7, the full variable domain is DTGVSQNPRHKITKRGQNVTFRCDPISEHNRLYWYRQTLGQGPEFLTYFQNEAQLEKSRLLSDRFSAERPKGSFSTLEIQRTEQGDSAMYLCASSPSGGVQGEQYFGPGTRLTVT.

The gene calls are TRBV7-9 and TRBJ2-5; a weak D match, TRBD2 (5 bases). This CDR3 region has 17 residues. Germline CDR1 SEHNR, CDR2 FQNEAQ (reference sequence). Trimming pared 6 bases from V and 5 bases from J, leaving 25 bases between. This chain's CDR3 is CASRPPTGSAPGETQYF. CDR3 DNA sequence: TGTGCCAGCAGACCACCCACTGGGAGCGCCCCCGGGGAGACCCAGTACTTC.

This sequence joins TRBV28 and TRBJ1-2, with D maybe TRBD1 (6 bases). Trimming pared 7 bases from V and 5 bases from J, leaving 8 bases between. CDR1 MDHEN and CDR2 SYDVKM come from the germline V gene. The CDR3 spans 11 residues. CDR3 sequence: CASNTGYGYTF. The CDR3, as DNA: TGTGCCAGCAATACAGGGTATGGCTACACCTTC.

V and J are TRBV6-5 and TRBJ1-1, with a weak D call TRBD1 (6 bases). Germline V CDR1 and CDR2: MNHEY, SVGAGI. V lost 7 bases to trimming and J lost 0 bases, with 9 bases between them. The CDR3 consists of 13 residues. The CDR3 loop reads CASTQGMNTEAFF. Written as DNA, the CDR3 is TGTGCCAGCACCCAGGGGATGAACACTGAAGCTTTCTTT.